The 25 T cell receptor beta chains below come from one sample, sequenced in a study of tissue T cells after allogeneic stem cell transplantation. Produced via immunoSEQ multiplex PCR; TCRdb's table is partial and in-frame only. The data contain 25,000 to 30,000 clones, around 90% of them seen just once; the ten biggest clones take up about 2%. The sample was blood, taken before transplantation. All receptors come from a male donor at least 60 years old who later had graft-versus-host disease after an allogeneic stem cell transplant.

V gene TRBV5-1 combines with J gene TRBJ2-2; TRBD2 is a possible D gene (6 bases). V was cut by 4 bases and J by 3 bases, with 22 bases left in between. Germline lookup yields CDR1 SGHRS and CDR2 YFSETQ. The CDR3 has 18 residues. In DNA, the CDR3 is TGCGCCAGCAGCCCCCGTTTTGCGGGAAGGACGGACACCGGGGAGCTGTTTTTT. Protein sequence: CASSPRFAGRTDTGELFF. The whole variable domain, filled in from reference TRBV5-1 and TRBJ2-2, reads KAGVTQTPRYLIKTRGQQVTLSCSPISGHRSVSWYQQTPGQGLQFLFEYFSETQRNKGNFPGRFSGRQFSNSRSEMNVSTLELGDSALYLCASSPRFAGRTDTGELFFGEGSRLTVL.

The rearrangement uses TRBV30 and TRBJ2-5, with D tentatively TRBD1 (5 bases). The length of the CDR3 is 13 residues. The germline V gene has CDR1 GTSNPN and CDR2 SVGIG (reference sequence). Trimming removed 0 bases from V and 4 bases from J, with 9 bases in between. CDR3 region: CAWSVQGVETQYF. The CDR3 DNA follows: TGTGCCTGGAGTGTACAAGGGGTAGAGACCCAGTACTTC.

The V and J genes are TRBV2 and TRBJ2-1, with TRBD2 matching 16 bases. CDR1 SNHLY and CDR2 FYNNEI come from the germline V gene. CDR3 length: 15 amino acids. V shed 2 bases and J 12 bases; nucleotides not matched to a gene: 4. In nucleotides, the CDR3 is TGTGCCAGCAGTGAAATGGGACTAGCGGGAGGGCGGCAGTTCTTC. Translated: CASSEMGLAGGRQFF.

This sequence joins TRBV19 and TRBJ2-5, with TRBD2 identical over 8 bases. J gave up 5 bases and V 3 bases, and 5 bases lay outside the gene matches. In germline, CDR1 is LNHDA, CDR2 SQIVND (reference sequence). The CDR3 extends over 14 amino acids. CDR3 in DNA: TGTGCCAGTAGTATTCCGGGAGGGCAGGAGACCCAGTACTTC. Translated, it gives CASSIPGGQETQYF.

This chain links TRBV9 with TRBJ1-1, with a possible D match to TRBD1 (5 bases). CDR3 length equals 13 residues. Per germline, CDR1 SGDLS and CDR2 YYNGEE. Trimming removed 3 bases at V and 8 bases at J, with 14 bases between. CDR3 amino acids: CASSAGDSPEAFF. CDR3 DNA: TGTGCCAGCAGCGCTGGGGACTCCCCGGAAGCTTTCTTT.

CDR3 sequence (DNA): TGCGCCAGCAGCTTGGCGTCGTCCGGGACAGCCTACGAGCAGTACTTC. It specifies CASSLASSGTAYEQYF. The gene calls are TRBV5-1 and TRBJ2-7, with 7 nucleotides matching TRBD1. Germline V CDR1 and CDR2: SGHRS, YFSETQ. This CDR3 is built from 16 residues. J lost 2 bases, V lost 0 bases, and 8 bases had no gene match.

The rearrangement links TRBV15 to TRBJ1-4; D remains ambiguous. The germline gives CDR1 LNHNV, CDR2 YYDKDF (reference sequence). The CDR3 has 16 amino acids. V was cut by 0 bases and J by 2 bases, with 10 bases left in between. In DNA form, the CDR3 reads TGTGCCACCAGCAGAGAGAAGACGGGGACTAATGAAAAACTGTTTTTT. It translates to CATSREKTGTNEKLFF.

The chain recombines TRBV6-5 with TRBJ1-3; D remains unclear. The CDR3 extends over 14 amino acids. CDR1 and CDR2 (germline): MNHEY, SVGAGI. The V end was cut by 5 bases, the J end by 0 bases, with 8 bases between. CDR3 bases: TGTGCCAGCAGTCGTCAATACTCTGGAAACACCATATATTTT. Its protein is CASSRQYSGNTIYF.

V and J are TRBV30 and TRBJ2-7, with 13 bases identical to TRBD2. This CDR3 comprises 13 residues. V shed 5 bases, J shed 9 bases, and the junction held 7 bases outside the gene matches. Germline V CDR1 and CDR2: GTSNPN, SVGIG (reference sequence). The CDR3 nucleotides read TGTGCCTGGGGACTAGCGGGGGTCAAAGGGCAGTACTTC. Encoded protein: CAWGLAGVKGQYF.

J is TRBJ2-7 and V is TRBV20-1, with a possible D match to TRBD1 (6 bases). This CDR3 spans 10 amino acids. V lost 5 bases and J lost 11, with 13 bases in between. Germline V gene lookup returns CDR1 DFQATT and CDR2 SNEGSKA (reference sequence). The CDR3, as DNA: TGCAGTGCTCCAGGGGAAGTCGAGTACTTC. Translation gives CSAPGEVEYF.

The V gene is TRBV4-3, the J gene TRBJ1-6, with D unclear. The germline V and J ends were trimmed by 4 bases and 12 bases, with 10 bases remaining between them. CDR1 is LGHNA and CDR2 is YSLEER in the germline V gene. CDR3 length: 12 amino acids. The CDR3 here is CASSRGRIPLHF. DNA for the CDR3: TGCGCCAGCAGCCGTGGTCGGATACCCCTCCACTTT.

As DNA, the CDR3 is TGTGCCAGCAGTTTAACCCAGTCTCGGGCCGGGGAGCTGTTTTTT. Protein: CASSLTQSRAGELFF. The chain recombines TRBV27 with TRBJ2-2; D is undetermined. This CDR3 is 15 amino acids long. V was cut by 2 bases and J by 6 bases, with 13 bases left in between. Germline V lookup: CDR1 MNHEY, CDR2 SMNVEV (reference sequence).

This chain connects TRBV21-1 to TRBJ1-2; the table's TRBD1 call for D was not verified on the DNA. TRBV21-1 is termed a pseudogene. This CDR3 has 18 amino acids. CDR3 residues: CASRDQLLKEWDRSGYTF. CDR3 nucleotide sequence: TGTGCCAGCAGGGACCAGCTCTTGAAAGAATGGGACAGGTCTGGCTACACCTTC.

This sequence joins TRBV27 and TRBJ1-1; 7 bases agree with TRBD1. This CDR3 contains 14 residues. CDR1 is MNHEY and CDR2 is SMNVEV in the germline V gene (reference sequence). Losses at the gene ends were 4 bases for V and 5 bases for J; bases not matched to a gene: 7. This chain's CDR3 is CASSYVAGGTEAFF. CDR3 in DNA: TGTGCCAGCAGTTACGTTGCAGGGGGGACTGAAGCTTTCTTT.

This chain connects TRBV3-1 (or the pseudogene TRBV3-2) to TRBJ2-5; D uncertain. The V gene lost 4 bases and the J gene lost 5 bases, with 8 bases spanning the gap. Germline V gene sequence: CDR1 LGHDT, CDR2 YNNKEL (reference sequence). The CDR3 totals 12 residues. In DNA, the CDR3 is TGTGCCAGCAGCCCGCGCGGTGAGACCCAGTACTTC. It is translated as CASSPRGETQYF.

V usage is TRBV29-1 and J usage is TRBJ1-5; D is undetermined. V gave up 7 bases and J gave up 2 bases, with 12 bases separating them. Germline V CDR1 and CDR2: SQVTM, ANQGSEA. This CDR3 is 13 amino acids long. CDR3 coding DNA: TGCAGCGCCACTGAAGGTGGCAATCAGCCCCAGCATTTT. Protein sequence: CSATEGGNQPQHF. The whole variable domain, filled in from reference TRBV29-1 and TRBJ1-5, reads SAVISQKPSRDICQRGTSLTIQCQVDSQVTMMFWYRQQPGQSLTLIATANQGSEATYESGFVIDKFPISRPNLTFSTLTVSNMSPEDSSIYLCSATEGGNQPQHFGDGTRLSIL.

This chain links TRBV24-1 with TRBJ2-7; 14 bases fit TRBD2. The CDR3 runs 14 residues. Germline CDR1 and CDR2: KGHDR and SFDVKD. Germline trimming cut 11 bases from V and 5 bases from J; bases unmatched to any gene: 7. The chain's CDR3 is CAIATSGRADEQYF. CDR3 DNA sequence: TGTGCCATCGCGACTAGCGGGAGGGCCGACGAGCAGTACTTC.

V usage is TRBV3-1 (or the pseudogene TRBV3-2) and J usage is TRBJ2-4; D possibly corresponds to TRBD1 (5 bases). The germline CDR1 and CDR2 sequences are LGHDT and YNNKEL (reference sequence). Trimming removed 2 bases at V and 2 bases at J, with 10 bases between. The CDR3 totals 15 residues. The CDR3: CASSQRAGTKNIQYF. In nucleotides, the CDR3 is TGTGCCAGCAGCCAAAGAGCAGGGACCAAAAACATTCAGTACTTC.

This chain's CDR3 is CASSVDPQGGNSYEQYF. The CDR3 nucleotides are TGTGCCAGCAGCGTAGATCCCCAGGGAGGGAACTCCTACGAGCAGTACTTC. This chain joins TRBV9 and TRBJ2-7, with 7 bases aligning to TRBD2. CDR3 length: 17 residues. The germline gives CDR1 SGDLS, CDR2 YYNGEE. V was clipped by 0 bases and J by 0 bases; unmatched bases: 9.

This clone has a single count. The rearrangement links TRBV30 to TRBJ1-2, with TRBD1 as a possible D gene (5 bases). Deletions cut 1 base from V and 9 bases from J, with 15 bases between. Germline CDR1 reads GTSNPN; CDR2 reads SVGIG (reference sequence). CDR3 length: 13 residues. Here the CDR3 DNA reads TGTGCCTGGAGTGCGTCGGGGGGATTGAGCTACACCTTC. Amino acids: CAWSASGGLSYTF.

The chain uses TRBV6-2 or TRBV6-3 and TRBJ2-2; D unresolved. Germline V lookup: CDR1 MNHEY, CDR2 SVGEGT. This CDR3 is built from 13 residues. The V end lost 6 bases, the J end lost 7 bases, and 12 bases lay between the germline ends. DNA for the CDR3: TGTGCCAGCAGCATAGATTCAGGCGGGGAGCTGTTTTTT. This codes for CASSIDSGGELFF.

The chain carries TRBV10-3 and TRBJ1-2; TRBD1 is a possible D gene (5 bases). There are 14 residues in the CDR3. Trimming removed 10 bases at V and 2 bases at J, with 17 bases between. In germline, CDR1 is ENHRY, CDR2 SYGVKD. The DNA for the CDR3 is TGTGCCACCGGGGGGGAATCTGGGAACTATGGCTACACCTTC. Its protein product is CATGGESGNYGYTF.

This chain uses TRBV18 with TRBJ1-2, with TRBD1 as a possible D gene (5 bases). The germline V gene encodes CDR1 KGHSH and CDR2 LQKENI. The CDR3 runs 15 residues. Deletions cut 2 bases from V and 0 bases from J, with 10 bases between. The CDR3 coding sequence is TGTGCCAGCTCACCAGGGACGGAGGCTAACTATGGCTACACCTTC. It is translated as CASSPGTEANYGYTF.

The chain links TRBV15 to TRBJ1-3, with 9 bases that match TRBD1. The CDR3 runs to 15 residues. Germline CDR1 LNHNV, CDR2 YYDKDF (reference sequence). The J segment lost 0 bases and the V segment lost 3 bases, leaving 0 bases of the junction unmatched. CDR3 in amino acids: CATSRDRGSGNTIYF. DNA for the CDR3: TGTGCCACCAGCAGGGACAGGGGCTCTGGAAACACCATATATTTT.

The rearrangement joins TRBV3-1 (or the pseudogene TRBV3-2) to TRBJ2-2, with D unclear. CDR1 and CDR2 from the germline V gene are LGHDT and YNNKEL (reference sequence). The V end was cut by 6 bases, the J end by 6 bases, with 8 bases between. This CDR3 comprises 12 residues. The CDR3 spells CASSSGAGELFF. The CDR3 DNA reads as TGTGCCAGCAGTAGTGGGGCCGGGGAGCTGTTTTTT.